The sequence of this T cell receptor (beta chain) was determined in a study of blood T cells in healthy people across ages. Findings of the study overall: Older age went with lower TCR beta diversity per million T cells, in a roughly linear way.

Individuals who donated were healthy Caucasians from Russia aged 6 to 90. Germline V gives CDR1 DFQATT, CDR2 SNEGSKA (reference sequence). The CDR3 is 12 residues long. Points on this clonotype: The antigen is unknown.

A second PCR, run for about 6 to 12 cycles, used a sample-barcoded 5' primer plus a J-beta primer mix. Every cDNA was tagged by a template-switch adaptor with 12 random nucleotides. From the 5' RACE reads, TCRdb called clonotypes with MiXCR, one entry per CDR3 protein. The sample lists about a million distinct CDR3 sequences, 45% to 60% occurring once. Source material: blood. The chain couples TRBV20-1 to TRBJ2-1; D may be TRBD1 or TRBD2 (5 bases each). The source is an older woman in good health. The DNA of the CDR3 is TGCAGCCTCACTAGGGGTCTTAATGAGCAGTTCTTC. This encodes CSLTRGLNEQFF.